These T cell receptor beta chains were read from a single sample in a study of OX40 agonist ivuxolimab in advanced cancers. Sequenced by immunoSEQ multiplex PCR; TCRdb stores in-frame clones only, minus some. Of approximately 50,000 clones listed, about 85% are singletons. The sequences come from CD4+ or CD8+ T cells sorted from blood, collected in a trial of the OX40 agonist ivuxolimab. These receptors all come from an adult with an advanced solid tumor such as melanoma, head and neck, liver or kidney cancer. Each CDR3 is given without its conserved first and last residue. The order of the fields is CDR3 length, J gene, V gene, CDR3 protein.

>13|TRBJ1-5|TRBV18
ASSPTGEDNQPQH
>12|TRBJ2-1|TRBV5-1
ASSFFTGPVEQF
>13|TRBJ1-2|TRBV28
ASQFRGRQPYGYT
>12|TRBJ2-5|TRBV14
ASSQLGGRETQY
>13|TRBJ2-3|TRBV4-3
ASSKDGMDTDTQY
>13|TRBJ2-3|TRBV19
ASSPNRGGADTQY
>11|TRBJ1-5|TRBV30
AWSAGSNQPQH
>13|TRBJ1-4|TRBV9
ASSATGGVGEKLF
>15|TRBJ2-1|TRBV27
ASSIRVGGSTYNEQF
>15|TRBJ2-5|TRBV18
ASSAGQGNDQGETQY
>11|TRBJ2-3|TRBV5-1
ASSLGATDTQY
>10|TRBJ2-7|TRBV28
ASSESTYEQY
>14|TRBJ2-2|TRBV27
ASSFGGASITGELF
>13|TRBJ1-2|TRBV19
ASSIRNQRAYGYT
>11|TRBJ2-7|TRBV9
ASSVGTLDEQY
>13|TRBJ1-4|TRBV28
ASSPRLGGLGKLF
>10|TRBJ2-7|TRBV29-1
SVARVPYEQY
>13|TRBJ2-3|TRBV5-4
ASSGRQGTTDTQY
>13|TRBJ2-7|TRBV5-5
ASSLLANAPYEQY
>12|TRBJ1-1|TRBV5-6
ASRLGNGVVEAF
>9|TRBJ2-1|TRBV15
ATSMENEQF
>11|TRBJ1-2|TRBV28
ASSLNGQVSYT
>12|TRBJ2-2|TRBV7-6
ASSFTANTGELF
>12|TRBJ2-3|TRBV28
ASSFSTNTDTQY
>14|TRBJ1-3|TRBV5-6
ASSFWGANSGNTIY
>12|TRBJ2-3|TRBV5-1
ASIRDTAEGAQY
>12|TRBJ2-3|TRBV28
ASSPPSGRDTQY
>9|TRBJ2-5|TRBV19
ASSISETQY
>10|TRBJ2-7|TRBV2
ASTSTIHEQY
>14|TRBJ2-6|TRBV6-5
ASSYTWGSGANVLT
>11|TRBJ2-7|TRBV30
AWSRGSSYEQY
>13|TRBJ1-3|TRBV23-1
ASSQINHSGNTIY
>13|TRBJ2-1|TRBV7-3
ASSSLERSYNEQF
>12|TRBJ1-4|TRBV5-1
ASSTGTGYEKLF
>12|TRBJ2-7|TRBV2
ASSELGYGIEQY
>12|TRBJ2-3|TRBV28
AGMGGGRPDTQY
>11|TRBJ1-4|TRBV10-3
AIGGTANEKLF
>11|TRBJ2-7|TRBV6-5
ASSYRLAREQY
>14|TRBJ2-1|TRBV4-2
ASSQATSGSYNEQF
>12|TRBJ1-5|TRBV7-8
ASSFSGGNQPQH
>12|TRBJ2-7|TRBV7-6
ASSPRTQPYEQY
>14|TRBJ2-1|TRBV6-6
ASTTSLSGRYNEQF
>12|TRBJ2-1|TRBV6-5
ASTRLAGYNEQF
>11|TRBJ2-1|TRBV28
ASSSDRYNEQF
>12|TRBJ2-1|TRBV7-6
ASSTPGTNNEQF
>14|TRBJ1-5|TRBV30
AWGTGGLRGNQPQH
>14|TRBJ2-7|TRBV7-2
ASSLVPRQGYYEQY
>11|TRBJ2-1|TRBV5-4
ASSQGLNNEQF
>9|TRBJ2-7|TRBV30
AWSGRGEQY
>13|TRBJ2-7|TRBV14
ASSQALGLAHEQY
>12|TRBJ1-1|TRBV29-1
SVAQASMNTEAF